The 18 T cell receptor beta chains given below trace back to one sample, sequenced in a study of blood T cell repertoires in COVID-19. Libraries were prepared by immunoSEQ multiplex PCR; TCRdb keeps only in-frame clonotypes and omits some of them. The sample contains 95,000 to 150,000 clones, 80% to 95% of which appear only once. What was sequenced was peripheral blood. Receptors originate from a man aged 50-60 years with COVID-19, enrolled during active disease.

This chain joins TRBV15 and TRBJ1-3, with a tentative D call TRBD1 (5 bases). Germline V CDR1 and CDR2: LNHNV, YYDKDF (reference sequence). CDR3 length equals 14 residues. V shed 5 bases and J shed 2 bases, with 10 bases lying between them. This CDR3 is CATSSGKAGNTIYF. For the CDR3, the DNA is TGTGCCACCAGCTCAGGGAAAGCTGGAAACACCATATATTTT.

This chain links TRBV6-2 or TRBV6-3 with TRBJ2-1; D unresolved. The CDR3 contains 15 residues. V lost 0 bases and J lost 6, with 12 bases in between. CDR1 is MNHEY, CDR2 SVGEGT, per germline. In DNA, the CDR3 is TGTGCCAGCAGTTACTCGTTCTTGGGCAGCAATGAGCAGTTCTTC. It translates to CASSYSFLGSNEQFF.

This clone has a handful of counts. The V and J genes are TRBV5-1 and TRBJ2-1; 15 bases are a match to TRBD2. The CDR3 covers 15 residues. Germline V gives CDR1 SGHRS, CDR2 YFSETQ. The trim removed 3 bases at V and 9 bases at J, leaving 4 bases unmatched. CDR3 DNA sequence: TGCGCCAGCAGCTATGGACTAGCGGGAGGGGGTGAGCAGTTCTTC. Amino acid sequence: CASSYGLAGGGEQFF.

The V call is TRBV6-2 or TRBV6-3, the J call TRBJ1-2; D is undetermined. This CDR3 is built from 12 residues. Germline CDR1 is MNHEY and CDR2 is SVGEGT. Trimming shortened V by 5 bases and J by 8 bases, and 12 bases separated the two germline ends. The CDR3 sequence: CASSPTGIGYTF. The DNA for the CDR3 is TGTGCCAGCAGTCCCACCGGGATCGGCTACACCTTC.

The gene calls are TRBV9 and TRBJ1-5; D remains ambiguous. The V end was cut by 4 bases, the J end by 2 bases, with 10 bases between. The length of the CDR3 is 14 residues. Germline V gives CDR1 SGDLS, CDR2 YYNGEE. The chain's CDR3 is CASSSGTGNQPQHF. In DNA form, the CDR3 reads TGTGCCAGCAGCTCGGGAACGGGCAATCAGCCCCAGCATTTT.

The chain employs TRBV19 and TRBJ2-2, with 9 bases lining up with TRBD1. J gave up 3 bases and V 2 bases, and 1 base lay outside the gene matches. This CDR3 is 15 amino acids long. Germline V gene lookup returns CDR1 LNHDA and CDR2 SQIVND (reference sequence). CDR3 sequence (DNA): TGTGCCAGTAGTATAAGGGACAGGGACACCGGGGAGCTGTTTTTT. The encoded protein is CASSIRDRDTGELFF.

This sequence joins TRBV3-1 (or the pseudogene TRBV3-2) and TRBJ2-3; no clear D gene. The length of the CDR3 is 14 residues. Germline CDR1 is LGHDT and CDR2 is YNNKEL (reference sequence). V was trimmed by 3 bases and J by 0 bases, leaving 7 bases between them. The CDR3, as DNA: TGTGCCAGCAGCCACTCCGTTAGCACAGATACGCAGTATTTT. Translation: CASSHSVSTDTQYF.

The chain has TRBV27 and TRBJ2-7; 7 bases agree with TRBD2. Germline V gene lookup returns CDR1 MNHEY and CDR2 SMNVEV (reference sequence). V lost 4 bases and J lost 0; bases outside the gene matches: 12. The CDR3 totals 17 residues. CDR3 amino acids: CASSSVAGAITSYEQYF. The CDR3 DNA reads TGTGCCAGCAGTTCGGTAGCGGGCGCAATAACCTCCTACGAGCAGTACTTC.

This chain uses TRBV2 with TRBJ1-2; D is unclear. The germline V and J ends were trimmed by 7 bases and 2 bases, with 11 bases remaining between them. This CDR3 region has 13 residues. The germline gives CDR1 SNHLY, CDR2 FYNNEI. This CDR3 is CASKLTENYGYTF. The CDR3 coding sequence is TGTGCCAGCAAACTAACGGAAAACTATGGCTACACCTTC.

The chain recombines TRBV23-1 with TRBJ2-1; no reliable D call. TRBV23-1 is noted as an ORF with a role that remains uncertain. The CDR3 length is 11 residues. Deletions cut 8 bases from V and 9 bases from J, with 11 bases between. CDR3 residues: CASALCREQFF. CDR3 nucleotides: TGCGCCAGCGCGTTATGCCGTGAGCAGTTCTTC.

The J gene is TRBJ2-1, the V gene TRBV19; no clear D. The CDR3 is 12 residues long. Germline V CDR1 and CDR2: LNHDA, SQIVND (reference sequence). The ends were cut back, 3 bases at V and 9 bases at J, with 9 bases in the middle. The CDR3 here is CASSIRLSEQFF. The CDR3 nucleotides are TGTGCCAGTAGTATTCGTCTGAGTGAGCAGTTCTTC.

This chain uses TRBV11-2 with TRBJ2-3; 7 nucleotides line up with TRBD2. This CDR3 has 15 amino acids. CDR1 is SGHAT and CDR2 is FQNNGV in the germline V gene. V trimming: 2 bases; J trimming: 0 bases; junction bases outside the gene matches: 2. The CDR3 reads CASSLSGKSTDTQYF. The CDR3 DNA sequence: TGTGCCAGCAGCTTAAGCGGGAAAAGCACAGATACGCAGTATTTT.

The V and J genes are TRBV11-2 and TRBJ2-1; 13 bases map to TRBD2. Germline CDR1 is SGHAT and CDR2 is FQNNGV. V lost 5 bases and J lost 6; bases outside the gene matches: 10. The CDR3 covers 17 residues. CDR3 sequence reads: CASSARTSGRALNEQFF. Here the CDR3 DNA reads TGTGCCAGCAGCGCCCGAACTAGCGGGAGGGCCCTCAATGAGCAGTTCTTC.

V usage is TRBV27 and J usage is TRBJ1-1; 10 bases are a match to TRBD1. Germline lookup yields CDR1 MNHEY and CDR2 SMNVEV (reference sequence). The trim removed 6 bases at V and 4 bases at J, leaving 8 bases unmatched. This CDR3 region has 15 residues. The CDR3 spells CASRKTGGWFTEAFF. The CDR3 DNA is TGTGCCAGCAGGAAGACAGGGGGCTGGTTCACTGAAGCTTTCTTT.

The chain uses TRBV19 and TRBJ1-5; D might be TRBD1 (6 bases). Germline V gene data show CDR1 as LNHDA and CDR2 as SQIVND (reference sequence). The CDR3 length is 15 residues. Deletions cut 7 bases from V and 4 bases from J, with 17 bases between. The CDR3 DNA reads as TGTGCCAGTATCCCTAACAGGGCGAGGAATCAGCCCCAGCATTTT. Its translation is CASIPNRARNQPQHF.

This sequence joins TRBV4-1 and TRBJ1-4; D not resolved. CDR1 MGHRA and CDR2 YSYEKL come from the germline V gene. CDR3 size: 14 residues. Trimming took off 0 bases at V and 3 bases at J, with 5 bases between the two ends. The CDR3 DNA sequence: TGCGCCAGCAGCCAAGAGGACTCTAATGAAAAACTGTTTTTT. Amino acid sequence: CASSQEDSNEKLFF.

This clone was observed a few times. This chain connects TRBV2 to TRBJ1-5, with D hard to call. The germline V and J ends were trimmed by 7 bases and 6 bases, with 10 bases remaining between them. The V gene's germline CDR1 is SNHLY and CDR2 FYNNEI. The CDR3 has 12 amino acids. CDR3: CASNNYGQPQHF. Here the CDR3 DNA reads TGTGCCAGCAATAATTACGGTCAGCCCCAGCATTTT.

V usage is TRBV5-4 and J usage is TRBJ1-1; D remains unclear. The CDR3 spans 13 residues. CDR1 and CDR2 (germline): SGHNT, YYREEE (reference sequence). V was clipped by 6 bases and J by 3 bases, with 12 bases between them. CDR3: CASKVRGDTEAFF. The CDR3 region has the DNA TGTGCCAGCAAAGTACGGGGAGACACTGAAGCTTTCTTT.